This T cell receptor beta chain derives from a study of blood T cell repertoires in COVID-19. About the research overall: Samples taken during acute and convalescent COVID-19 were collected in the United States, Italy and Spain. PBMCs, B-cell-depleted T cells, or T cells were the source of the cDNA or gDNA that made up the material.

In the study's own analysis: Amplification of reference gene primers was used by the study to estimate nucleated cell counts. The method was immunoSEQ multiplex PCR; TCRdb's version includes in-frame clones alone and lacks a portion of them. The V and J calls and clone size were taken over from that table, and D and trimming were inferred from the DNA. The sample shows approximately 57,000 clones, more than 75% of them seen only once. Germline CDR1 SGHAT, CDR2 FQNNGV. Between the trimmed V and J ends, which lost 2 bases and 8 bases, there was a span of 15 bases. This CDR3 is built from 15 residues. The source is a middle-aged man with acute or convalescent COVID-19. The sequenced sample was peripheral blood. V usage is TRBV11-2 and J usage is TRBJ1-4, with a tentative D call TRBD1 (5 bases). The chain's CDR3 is CASSLMGLRPEKLFF. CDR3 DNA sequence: TGTGCCAGCAGCTTAATGGGGCTTCGGCCGGAAAAACTGTTTTTT.